These 6 T cell receptor beta chains originate from one sample sequenced in a study of OX40 agonist ivuxolimab in advanced cancers. Profiling relied on immunoSEQ multiplex PCR, and the TCRdb table lists in-frame clones only, not all of them. Among around 86,000 clones, about 80% were seen once, and the ten largest hold 2.5% to 3%. Material: CD4+ or CD8+ T cells sorted from blood, obtained in a trial of the OX40 agonist ivuxolimab. The receptors originated from an adult with an advanced solid tumor such as melanoma, head and neck, liver or kidney cancer.

This sequence joins TRBV7-2 and TRBJ1-5; no reliable D call. V shed 5 bases and J shed 2 bases, with 7 bases lying between them. The CDR3 has 13 amino acids. Germline CDR1 SGHTA, CDR2 FQGNSA. The CDR3 DNA sequence: TGTGCCAGCAGCACCCCAGGCAATCAGCCCCAGCATTTT. It codes for CASSTPGNQPQHF.

This clone was counted between two and nine times. This chain uses TRBV30 with TRBJ1-1; no clear D gene. V was clipped by 3 bases and J by 0 bases, with 8 bases between them. The CDR3 contains 13 residues. The V gene's germline CDR1 is GTSNPN and CDR2 SVGIG (reference sequence). This CDR3 reads CAWRASMNTEAFF. The CDR3 nucleotides read TGTGCCTGGAGAGCCAGCATGAACACTGAAGCTTTCTTT.

The V call is TRBV5-4, the J call TRBJ2-2; 9 nucleotides align to TRBD2. From germline, CDR1 is SGHNT and CDR2 YYREEE (reference sequence). CDR3 size: 15 residues. V lost 5 bases, J lost 6 bases, and 8 bases stayed unmatched. The DNA of the CDR3 is TGTGCCAGCAGTCTGCGGGGGGGCTTTTCCGGGGAGCTGTTTTTT. Its protein is CASSLRGGFSGELFF.

This clone was seen only once. The V and J genes are TRBV28 and TRBJ2-2, with a weak D call TRBD2 (6 bases). Trimming stripped 6 bases from V and 3 bases from J, with 14 bases between. Germline loops: CDR1 MDHEN, CDR2 SYDVKM. The CDR3 sequence is 15 residues long. The CDR3 sequence: CASRGASAYTGELFF. The CDR3 nucleotides are TGTGCCAGCAGGGGAGCTAGCGCCTACACCGGGGAGCTGTTTTTT.

The chain couples TRBV9 to TRBJ1-3; no firm D call. Per the germline V gene, CDR1 is SGDLS and CDR2 is YYNGEE. This CDR3 spans 14 amino acids. V was cut by 6 bases and J by 4 bases, with 14 bases left in between. CDR3: CASTKPAEGNTIYF. CDR3 nucleotides: TGTGCCAGCACCAAACCCGCGGAGGGAAACACCATATATTTT.

This clone was seen a single time. J is TRBJ2-7 and V is TRBV7-2; D ambiguous. Germline V gene sequence: CDR1 SGHTA, CDR2 FQGNSA. The CDR3 extends over 12 amino acids. Trimming took off 6 bases at V and 6 bases at J, with 12 bases between the two ends. CDR3 loop: CASSTSHGEQYV. CDR3 sequence (DNA): TGTGCCAGCAGTACATCACACGGCGAGCAGTACGTC.